Below, one TCR beta chain is given with its context. Its antigen is undetermined. Random hexamers were used to reverse transcribe about 0.45 to 1 ug of RNA. The authors amplified TCR beta CDR3 across 54 Vbeta and 13 Jbeta using immunoSEQ multiplex PCR. One entry per CDR3 protein results from TCRdb running MiXCR on the immunoSEQ multiplex PCR reads. This repertoire shows 150,000 to 200,000 distinct CDR3 sequences, about 94% found once; its top ten account for over 0.11%. CDR3 length: 15 amino acids. The ends lost 3 bases at V and 4 bases at J; junction bases unmatched: 7. The germline V gene encodes CDR1 SGDLS and CDR2 YYNGEE. The data were obtained in a study of CD8 T cells in Susac syndrome. Overall study results and limits: It was acknowledged in the study that the number of individuals who were included in its TCR sequencing and HLA analysis was relatively small.

The sequenced target, TCR beta, came from blood CD8+ and CD4+ T cells. TEMRA cells were FACS-enriched, with CD8+ and CD4+ T cells isolated negatively. The chain is built from TRBV9 and TRBJ2-7; 10 nucleotides line up with TRBD1. This TCR was recovered from a human donor in good health. Sequences were obtained from CD4+ T cells from PBMCs. The CDR3, as DNA: TGTGCCAGCAGCGATCAGCCGGGACAGGGGTACGAGCAGTACTTC. It encodes CASSDQPGQGYEQYF.